The 21 T cell receptor beta chains listed next were all sequenced from one sample in a study of blood T cell repertoires in COVID-19. The data were produced by immunoSEQ multiplex PCR, yet TCRdb's version contains in-frame clones alone and is incomplete. The sample records around 200,000 clones, roughly nine tenths being singletons. The specimen sequenced was peripheral blood. These receptors were taken from a man aged 70-80 years with active or convalescent COVID-19.

This chain joins TRBV4-3 and TRBJ2-3; 10 nucleotides match TRBD1. Germline trimming cut 0 bases from V and 3 bases from J; bases unmatched to any gene: 6. The CDR3 totals 17 residues. The germline CDR1 and CDR2 sequences are LGHNA and YSLEER. CDR3 coding DNA: TGCGCCAGCAGCCAAGACCCTAGGACAGGGGGGACAGATACGCAGTATTTT. The encoded protein is CASSQDPRTGGTDTQYF.

The rearrangement links TRBV5-1 to TRBJ2-2; unclear D gene. Germline V gives CDR1 SGHRS, CDR2 YFSETQ. The ends were cut back, 2 bases at V and 5 bases at J, with 10 bases in the middle. This CDR3 has 14 residues. The DNA of the CDR3 is TGCGCCAGCAGCTTTATCGGTGAAACCGGGGAGCTGTTTTTT. The encoded protein is CASSFIGETGELFF.

The chain employs TRBV14 and TRBJ1-2, with 9 nucleotides matching TRBD1. Trimming removed 4 bases from V and 4 bases from J; junction bases left unmatched: 4. Germline CDR1 SGHDN, CDR2 FVKESK. This CDR3 is 14 amino acids long. Here the CDR3 DNA reads TGTGCCAGCAGCCCCTACAGGGGGCCCTATGGCTACACCTTC. Amino acids: CASSPYRGPYGYTF.

V gene TRBV19 combines with J gene TRBJ2-1; D is uncertain. Between the trimmed V and J ends, which lost 6 bases and 6 bases, there was a span of 15 bases. The CDR3 extends over 14 amino acids. The germline V gene has CDR1 LNHDA and CDR2 SQIVND (reference sequence). CDR3 sequence: CASRAPTRANEQFF. The CDR3 nucleotides are TGTGCCAGTAGAGCCCCCACGCGAGCCAATGAGCAGTTCTTC.

This chain uses TRBV14 with TRBJ2-3; 7 bases agree with TRBD2. J lost 1 base, V lost 4 bases, and 11 bases had no gene match. The CDR3 contains 17 residues. Germline V gives CDR1 SGHDN, CDR2 FVKESK. The CDR3, as DNA: TGTGCCAGCAGCCGCAAAACTACTAGCGACGGCACAGATACGCAGTATTTT. Its protein is CASSRKTTSDGTDTQYF.

V and J are TRBV12-3 or TRBV12-4 and TRBJ1-6, with 7 bases matching TRBD1. CDR3 length: 12 amino acids. After removal of 5 bases from V and 9 bases from J, the junction contained 1 base not matched to a gene. The CDR3: CASSEGASPLHF. The CDR3, as DNA: TGTGCCAGCAGTGAGGGGGCTTCACCCCTCCACTTT.

This clone has just a few counts. The DNA for the CDR3 is TGTGCCAGCAGCTTCCGCGGGGTCTATGGCTACACCTTC. It yields the protein CASSFRGVYGYTF. V gene TRBV7-3 combines with J gene TRBJ1-2; D is undetermined. The V gene lost 3 bases and the J gene lost 4 bases, with 9 bases spanning the gap. Per germline, CDR1 SGHTA and CDR2 FQGTGA. The CDR3 is 13 residues long.

The CDR3 region has the DNA TGCGCCAGCAGCTTGGCGGGTGGGACAGGGTCCTACGAGCAGTACTTC. It encodes CASSLAGGTGSYEQYF. This chain connects TRBV5-1 to TRBJ2-7; 9 bases are a match to TRBD1. Trimming at V came to 0 bases and at J to 1 base, leaving 5 bases not matched to a gene. The CDR3 has 16 residues. CDR1 SGHRS and CDR2 YFSETQ come from the germline V gene.

This clone is a singleton in its sample. V and J are TRBV7-2 and TRBJ2-7, with 9 bases matching TRBD2. J gave up 0 bases and V 6 bases, and 3 bases lay outside the gene matches. Germline V gene sequence: CDR1 SGHTA, CDR2 FQGNSA. The CDR3 has 14 amino acids. The DNA of the CDR3 is TGTGCCAGCAGGCGACTAGCGGACTCCTACGAGCAGTACTTC. Its protein is CASRRLADSYEQYF.

The V gene is TRBV4-1, the J gene TRBJ1-1; tentative D call: TRBD1 (6 bases). The CDR3 totals 17 residues. V gave up 0 bases and J gave up 1 base, with 15 bases separating them. Germline-derived CDR1 and CDR2 are MGHRA and YSYEKL. CDR3 nucleotide sequence: TGCGCCAGCAGCCAAGATGGGCCCCTCAGGGGGAACACTGAAGCTTTCTTT. Its protein product is CASSQDGPLRGNTEAFF.

The gene calls are TRBV30 and TRBJ1-5; D remains ambiguous. V was clipped by 1 base and J by 0 bases, with 7 bases between them. The CDR3 contains 14 residues. Germline V gives CDR1 GTSNPN, CDR2 SVGIG (reference sequence). CDR3 DNA sequence: TGTGCCTGGAGTGACAACCTTAGCAATCAGCCCCAGCATTTT. It is translated as CAWSDNLSNQPQHF.

This sequence joins TRBV6-5 and TRBJ1-5, with 11 bases matching TRBD1. This CDR3 is 16 amino acids long. CDR1 is MNHEY and CDR2 is SVGAGI in the germline V gene. V shed 4 bases and J 6 bases; nucleotides not matched to a gene: 8. Here the CDR3 DNA reads TGTGCCAGCAGTTCCTTCCGGACAGGGGGCGGTCAGCCCCAGCATTTT. Translated: CASSSFRTGGGQPQHF.

The chain recombines TRBV2 with TRBJ2-7, with TRBD1 matching over 7 bases. J gave up 6 bases and V 2 bases, and 10 bases lay outside the gene matches. The CDR3 is 15 residues long. Germline V CDR1 and CDR2: SNHLY, FYNNEI. The CDR3, as DNA: TGTGCCAGCAGTGAAAAGGCAGGGGGATTGTCCGAGCAGTACTTC. Protein product: CASSEKAGGLSEQYF.

V and J are TRBV7-6 and TRBJ2-1; D remains ambiguous. Trimming pared 0 bases from V and 4 bases from J, leaving 10 bases between. Germline loops: CDR1 SGHVS, CDR2 FNYEAQ. The CDR3 is 15 amino acids. CDR3: CASSLASREYNEQFF. In DNA, the CDR3 is TGTGCCAGCAGCTTAGCTAGCAGAGAATACAATGAGCAGTTCTTC.

The CDR3 sequence is CASSPRGYGYTF. The CDR3 region has the DNA TGCGCCAGCAGCCCGCGGGGCTATGGCTACACCTTC. The rearrangement links TRBV10-2 to TRBJ1-2; D call uncertain. CDR1 is WSHSY and CDR2 is SAAADI in the germline V gene. The CDR3 runs to 12 residues. Trimming pared 6 bases from V and 4 bases from J, leaving 9 bases between.

The chain joins TRBV6-2 or TRBV6-3 to TRBJ1-4; no reliable D call. V was shortened by 6 bases and J by 2 bases, with 13 bases between the two germline ends. Per the germline V gene, CDR1 is MNHEY and CDR2 is SVGEGT. This CDR3 is 15 amino acids long. The CDR3 here is CASSPWRATNEKLFF. In DNA, the CDR3 is TGTGCCAGCAGCCCATGGAGGGCGACTAATGAAAAACTGTTTTTT.

This chain joins TRBV7-9 and TRBJ1-5; D is unresolved. Germline V gene sequence: CDR1 SEHNR, CDR2 FQNEAQ (reference sequence). This CDR3 is built from 13 residues. The V and J ends lost 5 bases and 5 bases respectively, with 10 bases between them. The CDR3 DNA sequence: TGTGCCAGCAGCCCCTCCAGTGATCAGCCCCAGCATTTT. Translating gives CASSPSSDQPQHF.

CDR3 amino acids: CATSEGRRGNTGELFF. In DNA, the CDR3 is TGTGCCACCAGTGAAGGACGTCGGGGAAACACCGGGGAGCTGTTTTTT. The chain carries TRBV24-1 and TRBJ2-2; tentative D call: TRBD2 (5 bases). The CDR3 runs to 16 residues. Germline V gene lookup returns CDR1 KGHDR and CDR2 SFDVKD. V shed 4 bases and J shed 2 bases, with 13 bases lying between them.

This clone was seen a handful of times. The genes are TRBV12-5 and TRBJ1-1, with TRBD1 matching 7 bases. The CDR3 length is 17 residues. V trimming: 6 bases; J trimming: 1 base; junction bases outside the gene matches: 14. From germline, CDR1 is LGHNT and CDR2 FRNRAP. CDR3 in DNA: TGTGCTAGTGGCCAAGGACAGGTTTACATGGGGAACACTGAAGCTTTCTTT. Protein: CASGQGQVYMGNTEAFF.

The chain carries TRBV15 and TRBJ1-4; D unclear. Trimming removed 9 bases from V and 7 bases from J, with 21 bases in between. CDR3 size: 15 residues. Per the germline V gene, CDR1 is LNHNV and CDR2 is YYDKDF (reference sequence). CDR3 coding DNA: TGTGCCACTACGCGGGGAGGGCTTAAAGGTGAAAAACTGTTTTTT. Protein product: CATTRGGLKGEKLFF.

The chain joins TRBV5-4 to TRBJ2-6; unclear D gene. The ends were cut back, 3 bases at V and 0 bases at J, with 4 bases in the middle. The CDR3 has 14 amino acids. Germline-derived CDR1 and CDR2 are SGHNT and YYREEE (reference sequence). CDR3 protein: CASSYRSGANVLTF. CDR3 nucleotide sequence: TGTGCCAGCAGCTATCGCTCTGGGGCCAACGTCCTGACTTTC.